This entry features one TCR beta chain sequence. In the source study's methods: Quantification of nucleated cells was approximated via reference gene primer amplification. Some clones are missing from TCRdb's copy, which holds only in-frame ones; the method was immunoSEQ multiplex PCR. Clonal size and the V and J genes are those of that table, whereas D and trimming came from the DNA. The sample holds 20,000 or so clones, about 90% seen once. This sample stems from a study of blood T cell repertoires in COVID-19. Background on the study: Samples taken during acute and convalescent COVID-19 were collected in the United States, Italy and Spain. T cells, B-cell-depleted T cells, or PBMCs provided the cDNA or gDNA that served as material.

The CDR3 is made up of 14 amino acids. In germline, CDR1 is MNHEY, CDR2 SMNVEV (reference sequence). V lost 6 bases to trimming and J lost 5 bases, with 15 bases between them. The chain recombines TRBV27 with TRBJ2-3, with a tentative D call TRBD2 (6 bases). Sequenced sample: peripheral blood. The sequence came from a human donor with active COVID-19. The donor label of this sample is uncertain. CDR3 residues: CASSKRLGGDTQYF. CDR3 DNA sequence: TGTGCCAGCAGCAAAAGACTAGGAGGAGATACGCAGTATTTT.